The rows below give T cell receptor beta chains drawn from one sample of a study of early T cells in non-severe SARS-CoV-2 infection. TCRdb independently ran MiXCR on the 5' RACE reads; one entry per CDR3 protein. There are 80,000 to 95,000 distinct CDR3 sequences in the sample; around 17% occur only once, and just over 5% lies in the top ten. Sequencing used whole blood, obtained at baseline. The source is an adult who was a healthcare worker with PCR-confirmed SARS-CoV-2 infection or an uninfected control (not recorded which). CDR3s include the opening cysteine and the closing phenylalanine or tryptophan. A D gene is named only where the DNA matches it firmly. Clone size is not always given. Where it is, it says once, few, many or a class for expanded clones.

D gene: .; V gene: TRBV13; J gene: TRBJ2-7; clone size: .; CDR3 protein: CASRGSGSSYEQYF; CDR3 DNA: TGTGCCAGCAGAGGGAGCGGGTCCTCCTACGAGCAGTACTTC
D gene: TRBD2; V gene: TRBV4-1; J gene: TRBJ2-1; clone size: few; CDR3 protein: CASSQVGRELYNEQFF; CDR3 DNA: TGCGCCAGCAGCCAAGTAGGGCGGGAGCTCTACAATGAGCAGTTCTTC
D gene: .; V gene: TRBV20-1; J gene: TRBJ2-7; clone size: .; CDR3 protein: CSAPTGGGGEQYF; CDR3 DNA: TGCAGTGCTCCTACGGGAGGAGGGGGCGAGCAGTACTTC
D gene: .; V gene: TRBV6-6; J gene: TRBJ2-7; clone size: few; CDR3 protein: CASSSRAWEQYF; CDR3 DNA: TGTGCCAGCAGTTCGCGGGCGTGGGAGCAGTACTTC
D gene: TRBD1; V gene: TRBV19; J gene: TRBJ1-5; clone size: few; CDR3 protein: CASSPTGAQPQHF; CDR3 DNA: TGTGCCAGTAGTCCTACAGGGGCACAGCCCCAGCATTTT
D gene: .; V gene: TRBV28; J gene: TRBJ2-7; clone size: .; CDR3 protein: CASRPDGGFYEQYF; CDR3 DNA: TGTGCCAGCAGACCCGACGGAGGATTCTACGAGCAGTACTTC
D gene: .; V gene: TRBV6-2/TRBV6-3; J gene: TRBJ2-6; clone size: many; CDR3 protein: CASSYSKWVSGANVLTF; CDR3 DNA: TGTGCCAGCAGTTACTCGAAATGGGTCTCTGGGGCCAACGTCCTGACTTTC
D gene: .; V gene: TRBV6-2/TRBV6-3; J gene: TRBJ2-7; clone size: .; CDR3 protein: CASSYGLGLGSEEQYF; CDR3 DNA: TGTGCCAGCAGTTACGGACTTGGCCTAGGTTCCGAAGAGCAGTACTTC
D gene: .; V gene: TRBV10-3; J gene: TRBJ2-7; clone size: .; CDR3 protein: CAIRGSYEQYF; CDR3 DNA: TGTGCCATCAGGGGGTCCTACGAGCAGTACTTC
D gene: .; V gene: TRBV20-1; J gene: TRBJ1-1; clone size: few; CDR3 protein: CSASKGPPSGAFF; CDR3 DNA: TGCAGTGCTAGTAAGGGGCCTCCTTCAGGAGCTTTCTTT
D gene: .; V gene: TRBV6-2/TRBV6-3; J gene: TRBJ1-6; clone size: .; CDR3 protein: CASRDGNSPLHF; CDR3 DNA: TGTGCCAGCCGGGACGGCAATTCACCCCTCCACTTT
D gene: .; V gene: TRBV6-2/TRBV6-3; J gene: TRBJ2-7; clone size: .; CDR3 protein: CASSYRESNEQYF; CDR3 DNA: TGTGCCAGCAGTTACCGGGAGTCGAACGAGCAGTACTTC
D gene: TRBD2; V gene: TRBV7-6; J gene: TRBJ2-7; clone size: .; CDR3 protein: CASSLAEREMEQYF; CDR3 DNA: TGTGCCAGCAGCTTAGCGGAGCGGGAGATGGAGCAGTACTTC
D gene: .; V gene: TRBV25-1; J gene: TRBJ2-7; clone size: .; CDR3 protein: CASKDDAYEQYF; CDR3 DNA: TGTGCCAGCAAGGACGACGCCTACGAGCAGTACTTC
D gene: .; V gene: TRBV2; J gene: TRBJ2-1; clone size: few; CDR3 protein: CASSLINEQFF; CDR3 DNA: TGTGCCAGCAGTCTGATTAATGAGCAGTTCTTC
D gene: .; V gene: TRBV5-6; J gene: TRBJ2-7; clone size: .; CDR3 protein: CASSLVAGIGEQYF; CDR3 DNA: TGTGCCAGCAGCTTGGTGGCAGGGATAGGGGAGCAGTACTTC
D gene: TRBD1; V gene: TRBV3-1; J gene: TRBJ1-6; clone size: .; CDR3 protein: CASSQGQTNSPLHF; CDR3 DNA: TGTGCCAGCAGCCAGGGACAGACGAATTCACCCCTCCACTTT
D gene: .; V gene: TRBV9; J gene: TRBJ2-7; clone size: few; CDR3 protein: CASSVGDLTEQYF; CDR3 DNA: TGTGCCAGCAGCGTAGGGGACCTTACCGAGCAGTACTTC
D gene: TRBD2; V gene: TRBV5-5; J gene: TRBJ2-5; clone size: few; CDR3 protein: CASSLGLAGTAQETQYF; CDR3 DNA: TGTGCCAGCAGCCTAGGACTAGCGGGTACCGCCCAAGAGACCCAGTACTTC
D gene: .; V gene: TRBV4-1; J gene: TRBJ1-5; clone size: .; CDR3 protein: CASSQKAHLINQPQHF; CDR3 DNA: TGCGCCAGCAGCCAAAAAGCTCATCTGATAAATCAGCCCCAGCATTTT
D gene: TRBD1; V gene: TRBV12-3/TRBV12-4; J gene: TRBJ2-1; clone size: many; CDR3 protein: CASTGQTNNEQFF; CDR3 DNA: TGTGCCAGCACGGGACAGACGAACAATGAGCAGTTCTTC
D gene: .; V gene: TRBV10-2; J gene: TRBJ1-1; clone size: .; CDR3 protein: CASSAGRTEAFF; CDR3 DNA: TGCGCCAGCAGTGCGGGGAGGACTGAAGCTTTCTTT
D gene: .; V gene: TRBV29-1; J gene: TRBJ2-1; clone size: few; CDR3 protein: CSVDSSYSYNEQFF; CDR3 DNA: TGCAGCGTTGATTCGTCTTACTCCTACAATGAGCAGTTCTTC
D gene: .; V gene: TRBV19; J gene: TRBJ1-4; clone size: few; CDR3 protein: CASSLLAGSNEKLFF; CDR3 DNA: TGTGCCAGTAGTCTGCTTGCGGGGTCCAATGAAAAACTGTTTTTT
D gene: .; V gene: TRBV7-6; J gene: TRBJ2-3; clone size: few; CDR3 protein: CASSPRPKDTQYF; CDR3 DNA: TGTGCCAGCAGCCCCCGACCAAAAGATACGCAGTATTTT
D gene: .; V gene: TRBV7-2; J gene: TRBJ2-1; clone size: few; CDR3 protein: CASSLEGLTYNEQFF; CDR3 DNA: TGTGCCAGCAGCTTAGAGGGTCTTACCTACAATGAGCAGTTCTTC